Sequencing of this T cell receptor (delta chain) was carried out in a study of gamma-delta T cells after stem cell transplantation. V trimming: 3 bases; J trimming: 2 bases; junction bases outside the gene matches: 10. The CDR3 has 17 amino acids. Per germline, CDR1 GEAIGNYY and CDR2 EKD. With CATT, TCRdb re-called clones from the RT-PCR reads. The table records over a thousand delta-chain clones, more than 15% of them present only once. Of note for this clone: A far larger clone is just one base off, so this is likely a read error.

Sequenced: gamma-delta T cells. This receptor was obtained from a human donor. It is not recorded whose cells these are; they may come from a transplant donor. The rearrangement links TRDV2 to TRDJ1, with 11 positions matching TRDD3. The CDR3 loop is CACDSLLGDRRTDKLIF. CDR3 coding DNA: TGTGCCTGTGACTCCCTACTGGGGGATAGAAGGACCGATAAACTCATCTTT.